The present T cell receptor (beta chain) was sequenced within a study of siplizumab effects on memory and regulatory T cells. A remark on this clone: What it recognizes is unknown.

Method: immunoSEQ multiplex PCR; TCRdb's copy keeps in-frame clones and lacks some. The table lists about 110,000 clones, about 91% of them singletons. Study-wide results and limits: Naive T cells looked more diverse than memory cells and looked like major alloresponse contributors. In controls, 26.9% of mappable alloreactive CD4+ clones were Treg-derived on average, versus about 64% with siplizumab. Siplizumab significantly reduced alloreactive sequences traceable to unstimulated CD4+ memory cells. Phenotypic classification as naive or memory proved unattainable for roughly 75-96% of proliferating CD4+ or CD8+ clones.

What was sequenced was Tregs sorted from blood. This receptor was identified in a human donor in good health.

The CDR3 DNA follows: TGTGCCAGCAGTTCCCAAGGAGAGCAGTTCTTC. Its protein product is CASSSQGEQFF. V usage is TRBV6-6 and J usage is TRBJ2-1, with no clear D. The CDR3 is made up of 11 amino acids. Germline values: CDR1 MNHNY, CDR2 SVGAGI (reference sequence). Trimming took off 4 bases at V and 10 bases at J, with 8 bases between the two ends.